This T cell receptor beta chain was identified in a study of T cell repertoires in cytomegalovirus infection. For the study at large: The public TCR beta signatures pointed to both CMV infection and matching HLA type. Overall study findings and caveats: Carriers of CMV and the relevant HLA type were discriminated by public TCR beta frequency.

V shed 5 bases, J shed 7 bases, and the junction held 8 bases outside the gene matches. Germline V gene sequence: CDR1 DFQATT, CDR2 SNEGSKA (reference sequence). This CDR3 is built from 13 residues. For this clonotype: Its antigen remains unknown.

MiXCR, applied by TCRdb to the reads, yields one record per CDR3 protein. The table lists around 180,000 distinct CDR3 sequences, roughly 19% of them singletons. The origin of this receptor is a human donor in good health (CMV status not recorded). Some clones in this sample may be carry-over from other donors' samples. The chain joins TRBV20-1 to TRBJ2-7; 10 nucleotides agree with TRBD1. The sequencing sample was made of PBMCs. The CDR3 loop reads CSAPRQGAGEQYF. The CDR3 bases are TGCAGTGCTCCCCGACAGGGGGCTGGAGAGCAGTACTTC.